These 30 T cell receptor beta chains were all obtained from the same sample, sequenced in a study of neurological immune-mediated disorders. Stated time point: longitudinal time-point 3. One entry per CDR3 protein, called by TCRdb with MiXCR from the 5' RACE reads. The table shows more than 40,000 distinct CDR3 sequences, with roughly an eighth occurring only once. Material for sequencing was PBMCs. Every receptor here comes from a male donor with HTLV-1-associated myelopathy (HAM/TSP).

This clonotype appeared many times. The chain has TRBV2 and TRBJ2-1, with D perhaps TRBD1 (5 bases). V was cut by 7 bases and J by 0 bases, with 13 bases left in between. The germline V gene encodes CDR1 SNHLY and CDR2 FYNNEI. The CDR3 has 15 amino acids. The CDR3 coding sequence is TGTGCCAGCATGCGGACAACGAGCTCCTACAATGAGCAGTTCTTC. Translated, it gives CASMRTTSSYNEQFF.

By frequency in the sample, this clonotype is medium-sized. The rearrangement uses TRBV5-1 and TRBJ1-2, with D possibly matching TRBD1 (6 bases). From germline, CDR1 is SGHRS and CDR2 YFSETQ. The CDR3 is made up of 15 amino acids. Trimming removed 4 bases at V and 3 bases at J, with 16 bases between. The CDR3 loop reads CASSPRGGHDYGYTF. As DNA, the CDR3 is TGCGCCAGCAGCCCCCGGGGGGGACACGACTATGGCTACACCTTC.

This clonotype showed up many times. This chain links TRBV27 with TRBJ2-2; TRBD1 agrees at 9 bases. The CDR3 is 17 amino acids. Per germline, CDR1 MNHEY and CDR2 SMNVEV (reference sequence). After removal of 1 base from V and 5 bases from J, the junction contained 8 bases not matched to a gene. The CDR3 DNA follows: TGTGCCAGCAGTTTATTCGGGACAGGGCAACGGACCGGGGAGCTGTTTTTT. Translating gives CASSLFGTGQRTGELFF.

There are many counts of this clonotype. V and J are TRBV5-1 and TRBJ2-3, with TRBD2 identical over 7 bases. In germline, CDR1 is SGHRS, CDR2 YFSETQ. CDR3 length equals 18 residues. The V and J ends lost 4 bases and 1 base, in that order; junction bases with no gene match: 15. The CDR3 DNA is TGCGCCAGCAGCCCCCGGATGTCGGGCGGGGGACGCACAGATACGCAGTATTTT. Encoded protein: CASSPRMSGGGRTDTQYF.

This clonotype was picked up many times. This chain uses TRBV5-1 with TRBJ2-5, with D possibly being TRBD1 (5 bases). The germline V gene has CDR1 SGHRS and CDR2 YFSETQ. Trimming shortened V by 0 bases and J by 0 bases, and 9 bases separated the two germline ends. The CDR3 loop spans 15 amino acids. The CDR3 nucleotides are TGCGCCAGCAGCTTGGCCGTCAGGGACCAAGAGACCCAGTACTTC. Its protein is CASSLAVRDQETQYF.

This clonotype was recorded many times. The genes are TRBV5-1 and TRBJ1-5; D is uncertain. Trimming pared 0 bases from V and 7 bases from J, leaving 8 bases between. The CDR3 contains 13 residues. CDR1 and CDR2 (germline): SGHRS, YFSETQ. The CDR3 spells CASSLEGLQPQHF. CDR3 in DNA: TGCGCCAGCAGCTTGGAGGGCTTACAGCCCCAGCATTTT. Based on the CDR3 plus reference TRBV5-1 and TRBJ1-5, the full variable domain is KAGVTQTPRYLIKTRGQQVTLSCSPISGHRSVSWYQQTPGQGLQFLFEYFSETQRNKGNFPGRFSGRQFSNSRSEMNVSTLELGDSALYLCASSLEGLQPQHFGDGTRLSIL.

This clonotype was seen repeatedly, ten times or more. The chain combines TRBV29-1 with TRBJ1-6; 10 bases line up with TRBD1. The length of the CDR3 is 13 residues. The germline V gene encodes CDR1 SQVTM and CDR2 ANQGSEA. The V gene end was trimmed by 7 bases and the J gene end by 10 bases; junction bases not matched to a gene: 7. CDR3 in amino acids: CSAADRGDSPLHF. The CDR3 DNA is TGCAGCGCCGCGGACAGGGGGGACTCACCCCTCCACTTT.

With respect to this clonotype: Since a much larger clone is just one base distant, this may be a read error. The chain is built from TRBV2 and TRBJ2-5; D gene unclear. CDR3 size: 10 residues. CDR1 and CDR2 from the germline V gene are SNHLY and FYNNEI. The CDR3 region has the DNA TGTGTCAGCAGTGATGAGACCCAGTACTTC. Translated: CVSSDETQYF.

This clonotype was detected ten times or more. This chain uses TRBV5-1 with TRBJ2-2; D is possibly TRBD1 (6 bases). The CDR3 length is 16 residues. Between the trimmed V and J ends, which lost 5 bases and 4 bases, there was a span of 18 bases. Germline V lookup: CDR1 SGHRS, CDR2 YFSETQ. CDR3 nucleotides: TGCGCCAGCAGACGAGCAGGGGATCTAGGCACCGGGGAGCTGTTTTTT. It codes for CASRRAGDLGTGELFF.

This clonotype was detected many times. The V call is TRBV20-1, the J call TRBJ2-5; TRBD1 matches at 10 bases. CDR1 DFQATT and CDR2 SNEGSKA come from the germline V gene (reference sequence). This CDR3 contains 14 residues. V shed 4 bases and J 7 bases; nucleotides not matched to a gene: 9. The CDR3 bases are TGCAGTGCTACAATGACAGGGGGCAAGAGGACCCAGTACTTC. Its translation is CSATMTGGKRTQYF.

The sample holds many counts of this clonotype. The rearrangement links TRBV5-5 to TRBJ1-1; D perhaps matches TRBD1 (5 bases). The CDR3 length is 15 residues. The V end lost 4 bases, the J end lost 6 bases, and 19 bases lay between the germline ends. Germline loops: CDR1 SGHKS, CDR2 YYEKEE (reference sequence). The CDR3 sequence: CASSIRDLKEAEAFF. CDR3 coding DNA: TGTGCCAGCAGCATCAGGGATTTGAAGGAGGCTGAAGCTTTCTTT.

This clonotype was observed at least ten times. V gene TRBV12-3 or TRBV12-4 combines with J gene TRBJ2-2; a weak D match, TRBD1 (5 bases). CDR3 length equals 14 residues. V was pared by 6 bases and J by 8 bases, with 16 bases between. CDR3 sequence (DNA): TGTGCCAGCAGACAGACCTCAGGGATAGGGGAGCTGTTTTTT. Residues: CASRQTSGIGELFF.

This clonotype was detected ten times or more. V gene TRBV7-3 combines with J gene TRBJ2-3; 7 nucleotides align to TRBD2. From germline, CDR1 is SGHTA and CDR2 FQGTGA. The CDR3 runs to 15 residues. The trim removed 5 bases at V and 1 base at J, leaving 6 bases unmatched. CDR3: CASSLSGVRTDTQYF. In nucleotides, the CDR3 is TGTGCCAGCAGCCTAAGCGGGGTCCGCACAGATACGCAGTATTTT.

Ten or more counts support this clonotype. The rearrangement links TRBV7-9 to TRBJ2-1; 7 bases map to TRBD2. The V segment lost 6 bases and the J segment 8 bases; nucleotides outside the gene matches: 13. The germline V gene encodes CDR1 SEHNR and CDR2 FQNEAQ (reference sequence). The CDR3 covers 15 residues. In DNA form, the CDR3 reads TGTGCCAGCAGGTCCGGAGCGGGGACGGGGTATGAGCAGTTCTTC. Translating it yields CASRSGAGTGYEQFF.

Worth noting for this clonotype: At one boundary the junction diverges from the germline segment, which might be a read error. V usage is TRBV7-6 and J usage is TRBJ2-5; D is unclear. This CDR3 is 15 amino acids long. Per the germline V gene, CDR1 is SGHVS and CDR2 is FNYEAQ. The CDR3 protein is CASSFQPGLQETHYF. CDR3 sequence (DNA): TGTGCCAGCAGCTTTCAGCCGGGCCTCCAGGAGACCCATTACTTC.

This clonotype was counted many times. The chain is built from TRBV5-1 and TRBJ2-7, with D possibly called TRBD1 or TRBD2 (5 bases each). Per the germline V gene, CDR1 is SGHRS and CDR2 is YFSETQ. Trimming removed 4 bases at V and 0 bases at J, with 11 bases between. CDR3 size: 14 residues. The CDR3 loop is CASSREGSSYEQYF. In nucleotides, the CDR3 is TGCGCCAGCAGCCGTGAGGGGAGCTCCTACGAGCAGTACTTC.

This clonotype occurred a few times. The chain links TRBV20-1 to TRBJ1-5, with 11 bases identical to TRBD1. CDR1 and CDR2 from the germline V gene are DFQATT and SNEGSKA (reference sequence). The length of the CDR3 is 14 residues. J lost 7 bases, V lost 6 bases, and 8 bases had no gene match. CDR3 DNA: TGCAGTGCCACCGGGACAGGGGGATTGCAGCCCCAGCATTTT. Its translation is CSATGTGGLQPQHF.

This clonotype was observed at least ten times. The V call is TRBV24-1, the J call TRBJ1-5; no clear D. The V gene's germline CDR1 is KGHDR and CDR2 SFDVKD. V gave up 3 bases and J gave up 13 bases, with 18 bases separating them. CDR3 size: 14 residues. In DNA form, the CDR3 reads TGTGCCACCAGTGATGGGCAGAGCCAAGACAAACAGCATTTT. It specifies CATSDGQSQDKQHF.

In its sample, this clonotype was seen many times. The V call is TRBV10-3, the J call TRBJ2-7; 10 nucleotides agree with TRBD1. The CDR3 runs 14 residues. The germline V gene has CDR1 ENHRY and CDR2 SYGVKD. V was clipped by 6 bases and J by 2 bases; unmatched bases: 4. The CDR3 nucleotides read TGTGCCATCAGATCCGGGACAGGGGCCTACGAGCAGTACTTC. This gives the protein CAIRSGTGAYEQYF.

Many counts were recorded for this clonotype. CDR3 nucleotides: TGCAGTGGCATAGGTGGCGGGGCCGATTACAATGAGCAGTTCTTC. Translating it yields CSGIGGGADYNEQFF. The V gene is TRBV20-1, the J gene TRBJ2-1; D perhaps matches TRBD2 (6 bases). This CDR3 has 15 residues. V shed 7 bases and J shed 4 bases, with 20 bases lying between them. The germline gives CDR1 DFQATT, CDR2 SNEGSKA (reference sequence).

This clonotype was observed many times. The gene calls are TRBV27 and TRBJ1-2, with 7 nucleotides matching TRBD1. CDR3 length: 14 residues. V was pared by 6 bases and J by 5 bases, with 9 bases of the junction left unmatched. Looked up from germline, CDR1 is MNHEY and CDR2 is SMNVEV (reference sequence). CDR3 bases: TGTGCCAGCAGCTTGCGGGACAGCTCTTATGGCTACACCTTC. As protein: CASSLRDSSYGYTF.

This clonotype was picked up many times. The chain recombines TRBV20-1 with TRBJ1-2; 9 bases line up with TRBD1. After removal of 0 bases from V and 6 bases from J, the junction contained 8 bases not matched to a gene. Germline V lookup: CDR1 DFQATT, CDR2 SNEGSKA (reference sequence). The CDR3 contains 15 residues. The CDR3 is CSAREGGTGRNGYTF. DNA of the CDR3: TGCAGTGCTAGAGAAGGAGGGACAGGGAGAAATGGCTACACCTTC.

The CDR3 protein is CSARDQGRGHRGYTF. As DNA, the CDR3 is TGCAGTGCTAGAGATCAGGGACGGGGGCACCGAGGCTACACCTTC. This chain links TRBV20-1 with TRBJ1-2; D may be TRBD1 (6 bases). Trimming pared 0 bases from V and 8 bases from J, leaving 19 bases between. The CDR3 runs 15 residues. The germline V gene encodes CDR1 DFQATT and CDR2 SNEGSKA (reference sequence).

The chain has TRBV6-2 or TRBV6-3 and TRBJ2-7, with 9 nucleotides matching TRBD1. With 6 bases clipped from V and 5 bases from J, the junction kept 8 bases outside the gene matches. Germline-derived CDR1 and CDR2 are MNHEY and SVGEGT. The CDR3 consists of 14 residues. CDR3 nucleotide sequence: TGTGCCAGCAGCTTACGGGACAGGGCCCACGAGCAGTACTTC. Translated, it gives CASSLRDRAHEQYF.

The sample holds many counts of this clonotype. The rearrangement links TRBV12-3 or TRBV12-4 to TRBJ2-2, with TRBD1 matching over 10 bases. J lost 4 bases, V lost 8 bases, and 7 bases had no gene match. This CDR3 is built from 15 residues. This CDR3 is CASRPGQGFTGELFF. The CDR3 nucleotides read TGTGCCAGCCGACCGGGACAGGGGTTCACCGGGGAGCTGTTTTTT.

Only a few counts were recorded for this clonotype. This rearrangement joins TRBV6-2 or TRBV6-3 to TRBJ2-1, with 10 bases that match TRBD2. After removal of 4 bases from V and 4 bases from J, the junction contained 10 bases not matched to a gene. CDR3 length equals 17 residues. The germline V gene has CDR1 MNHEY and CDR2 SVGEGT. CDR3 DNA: TGTGCCAGCAGTTCCTCCGTTCTAGCGGGGGCTTACAATGAGCAGTTCTTC. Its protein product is CASSSSVLAGAYNEQFF.

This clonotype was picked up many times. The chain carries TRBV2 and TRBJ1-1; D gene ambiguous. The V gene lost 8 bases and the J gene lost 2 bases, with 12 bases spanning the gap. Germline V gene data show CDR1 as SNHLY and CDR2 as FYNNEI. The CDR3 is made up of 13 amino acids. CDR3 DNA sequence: TGTGCCAGCGCCGACAACCATAACACTGAAGCTTTCTTT. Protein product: CASADNHNTEAFF.

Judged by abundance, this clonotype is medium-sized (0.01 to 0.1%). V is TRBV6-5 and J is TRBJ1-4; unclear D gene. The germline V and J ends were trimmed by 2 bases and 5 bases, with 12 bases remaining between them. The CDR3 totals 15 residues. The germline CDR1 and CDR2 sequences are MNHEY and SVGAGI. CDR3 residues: CASSYGVSLNEKLFF. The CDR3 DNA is TGTGCCAGCAGTTACGGGGTCTCCTTAAATGAAAAACTGTTTTTT.

The CDR3 sequence: CASSFRGQGETQYF. The CDR3 nucleotides read TGCGCCAGCAGCTTCAGGGGGCAGGGAGAGACCCAGTACTTC. J is TRBJ2-5 and V is TRBV5-1; 8 nucleotides line up with TRBD1. This CDR3 contains 14 residues. Germline V gene data show CDR1 as SGHRS and CDR2 as YFSETQ. The V gene end was trimmed by 2 bases and the J gene end by 4 bases; junction bases not matched to a gene: 4.

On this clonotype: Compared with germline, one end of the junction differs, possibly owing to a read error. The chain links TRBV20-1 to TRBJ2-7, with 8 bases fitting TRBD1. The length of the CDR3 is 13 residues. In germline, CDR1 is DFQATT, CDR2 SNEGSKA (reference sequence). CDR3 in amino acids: CSAPTGDSYKQYF. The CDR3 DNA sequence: TGCAGTGCCCCGACAGGGGACTCCTACAAGCAGTACTTC.